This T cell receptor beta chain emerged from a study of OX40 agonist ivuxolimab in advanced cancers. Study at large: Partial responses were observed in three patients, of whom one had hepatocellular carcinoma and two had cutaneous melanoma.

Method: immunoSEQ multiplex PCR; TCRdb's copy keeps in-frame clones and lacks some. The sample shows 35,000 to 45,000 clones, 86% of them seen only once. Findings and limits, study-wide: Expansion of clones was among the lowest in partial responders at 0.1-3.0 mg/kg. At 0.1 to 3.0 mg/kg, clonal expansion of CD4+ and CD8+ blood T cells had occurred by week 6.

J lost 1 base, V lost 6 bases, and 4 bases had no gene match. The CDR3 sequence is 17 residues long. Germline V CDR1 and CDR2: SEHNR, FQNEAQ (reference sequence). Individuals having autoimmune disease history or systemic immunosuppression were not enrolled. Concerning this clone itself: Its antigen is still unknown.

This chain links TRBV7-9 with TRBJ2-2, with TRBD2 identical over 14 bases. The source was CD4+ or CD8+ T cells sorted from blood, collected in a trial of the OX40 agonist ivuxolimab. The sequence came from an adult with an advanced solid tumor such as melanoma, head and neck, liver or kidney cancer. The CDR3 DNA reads TGTGCCAGCAGGGGACTAGCGGGGGAAAGGAACACCGGGGAGCTGTTTTTT. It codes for CASRGLAGERNTGELFF.